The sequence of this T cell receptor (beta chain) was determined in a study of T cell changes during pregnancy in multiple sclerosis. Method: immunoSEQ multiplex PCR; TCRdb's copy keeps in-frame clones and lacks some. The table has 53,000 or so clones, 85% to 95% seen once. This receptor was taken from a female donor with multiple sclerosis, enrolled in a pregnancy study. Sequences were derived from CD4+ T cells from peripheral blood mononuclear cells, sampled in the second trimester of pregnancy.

The CDR3 DNA follows: TGTGCCAGCAGTTACGCAGGTGGCTACACCTTC. Protein product: CASSYAGGYTF. The V and J genes are TRBV6-5 and TRBJ1-2, with D hard to call. Trimming took 2 bases from V and 7 from J, leaving 5 bases between them. Looked up from germline, CDR1 is MNHEY and CDR2 is SVGAGI. The CDR3 sequence is 11 residues long.